This TCR beta chain was identified in a study of neoadjuvant nivolumab and ipilimumab in lung cancer. In the study overall: The combination arm added day-1 ipilimumab 1 mg/kg to nivolumab 3 mg/kg on days 1, 15, 29.

The CDR3 spans 13 residues. V lost 7 bases and J 6 bases, leaving 15 bases between the germline ends. Germline V gene data show CDR1 as ENHRY and CDR2 as SYGVKD. About this clone: Its antigen is not known.

Data came from immunoSEQ multiplex PCR; TCRdb stores just in-frame clones and leaves some out. The top ten clones hold less than 2.5% of a sample with under 20,000 clones, 85% to 90% of them seen once. Study-wide findings and caveats: Blood richness before therapy tracked richness in tumors resected after neoadjuvant therapy. TCR richness and clonality were higher in tumors than adjacent uninvolved lung. From pretherapy to surgery, tumor richness and clonality rose with dual therapy.

This clonotype was obtained from an adult with non-small cell lung cancer. The chain links TRBV10-3 to TRBJ1-2, with D possibly being TRBD1 (6 bases). This specimen was peripheral blood, taken before neoadjuvant nivolumab, alone or with ipilimumab. The CDR3 region is CAITGTQGNGYTF. In nucleotides, the CDR3 is TGTGCCATCACTGGGACCCAGGGGAATGGCTACACCTTC.